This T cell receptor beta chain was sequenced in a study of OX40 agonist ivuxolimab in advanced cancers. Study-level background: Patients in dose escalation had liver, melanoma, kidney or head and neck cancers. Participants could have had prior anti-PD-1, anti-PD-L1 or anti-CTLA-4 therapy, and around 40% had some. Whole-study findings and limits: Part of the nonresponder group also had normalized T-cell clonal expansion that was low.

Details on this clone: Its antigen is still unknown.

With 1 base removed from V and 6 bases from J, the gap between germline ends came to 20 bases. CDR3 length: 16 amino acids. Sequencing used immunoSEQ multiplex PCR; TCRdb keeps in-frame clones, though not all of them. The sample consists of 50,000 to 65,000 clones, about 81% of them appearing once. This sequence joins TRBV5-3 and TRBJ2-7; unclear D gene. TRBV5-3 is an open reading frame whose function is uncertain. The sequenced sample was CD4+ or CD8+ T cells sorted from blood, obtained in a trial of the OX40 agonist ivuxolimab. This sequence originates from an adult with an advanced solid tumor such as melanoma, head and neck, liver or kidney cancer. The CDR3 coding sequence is TGTGCCAGAAGCTTGTTGGCCTTGCGACCTCAAGGCGAGCAGTACTTC. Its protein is CARSLLALRPQGEQYF.